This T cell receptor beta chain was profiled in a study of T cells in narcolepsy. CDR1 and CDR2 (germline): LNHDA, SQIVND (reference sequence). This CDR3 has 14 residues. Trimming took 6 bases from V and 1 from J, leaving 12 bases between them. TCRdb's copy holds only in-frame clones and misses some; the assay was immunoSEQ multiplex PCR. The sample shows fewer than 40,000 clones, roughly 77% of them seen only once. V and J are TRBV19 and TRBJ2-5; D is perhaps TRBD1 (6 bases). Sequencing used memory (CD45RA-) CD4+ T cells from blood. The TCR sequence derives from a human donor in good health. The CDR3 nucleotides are TGTGCCAGTAGCGGACAGCTACTCCAAGAGACCCAGTACTTC. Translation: CASSGQLLQETQYF.